What follows describes a single T cell receptor (beta chain). The antigen is undetermined. 5' RACE with UMI labels generated the TRB cDNA libraries. TCRdb re-analyzed the 5' RACE reads; it lists each CDR3 protein once, without DNA. The sample has about 150,000 distinct CDR3 sequences. Naive CD8+ T cells had a CD45RO-CCR7+CD27+CD95- phenotype. These data are taken from a study of CXCR3-negative and CXCR3-positive naive CD8 T cells. Findings and limits, study-wide: Whereas memory cells differed, naive CXCR3-negative and CXCR3-positive cells shared similar TRBV-TRBJ usage. In CXCR3-positive naive cells, the TRB CDR3s were more hydrophobic than in CXCR3-negative naive cells.

Germline CDR1 reads SEHNR; CDR2 reads FQNEAQ (reference sequence). This CDR3 region has 12 residues. This chain links TRBV7-9 with TRBJ1-1. The sequence derives from a human donor in good health. Some clones in this sample may be carry-over from other donors' samples. Input material: naive CXCR3+ CD8+ T cells from blood. Stated subset: CD45RO-CCR7+CD27+CD95- naive CD8+ T cells expressing CXCR3 (TNR3+). CDR3 loop: CASSLGGNEAFF.